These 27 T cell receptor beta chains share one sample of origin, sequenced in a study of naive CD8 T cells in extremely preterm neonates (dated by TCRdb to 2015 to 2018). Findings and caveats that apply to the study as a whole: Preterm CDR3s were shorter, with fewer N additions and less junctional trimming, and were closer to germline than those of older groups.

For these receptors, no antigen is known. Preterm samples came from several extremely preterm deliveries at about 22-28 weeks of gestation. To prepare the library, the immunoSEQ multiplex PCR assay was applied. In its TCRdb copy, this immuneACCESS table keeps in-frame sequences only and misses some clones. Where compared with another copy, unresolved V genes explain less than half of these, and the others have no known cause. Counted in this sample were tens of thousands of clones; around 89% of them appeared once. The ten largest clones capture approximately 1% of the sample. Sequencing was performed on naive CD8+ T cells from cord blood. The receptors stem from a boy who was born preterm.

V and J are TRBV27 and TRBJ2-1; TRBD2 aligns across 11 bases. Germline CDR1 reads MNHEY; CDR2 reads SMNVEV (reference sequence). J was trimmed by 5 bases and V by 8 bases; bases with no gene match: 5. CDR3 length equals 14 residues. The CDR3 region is CASGLLAGDNEQFF. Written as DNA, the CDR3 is TGTGCCAGCGGCTTACTAGCGGGGGACAATGAGCAGTTCTTC.

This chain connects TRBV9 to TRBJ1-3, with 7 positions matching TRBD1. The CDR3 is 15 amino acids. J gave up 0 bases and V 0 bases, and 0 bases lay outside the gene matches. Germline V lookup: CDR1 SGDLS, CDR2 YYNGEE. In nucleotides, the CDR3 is TGTGCCAGCAGCGTAGGGACAGGCTCTGGAAACACCATATATTTT. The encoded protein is CASSVGTGSGNTIYF.

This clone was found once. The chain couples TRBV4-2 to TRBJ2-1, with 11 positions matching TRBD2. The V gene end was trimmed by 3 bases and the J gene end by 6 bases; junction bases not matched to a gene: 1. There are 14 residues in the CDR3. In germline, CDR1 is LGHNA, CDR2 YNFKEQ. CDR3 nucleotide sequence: TGTGCCAGCAGCCATAGCGGGGGGGCCAATGAGCAGTTCTTC. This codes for CASSHSGGANEQFF.

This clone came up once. CDR3 sequence: CASSGPGTGGYEQYF. CDR3 sequence (DNA): TGTGCCAGCAGCGGACCCGGGACAGGGGGCTACGAGCAGTACTTC. The chain carries TRBV9 and TRBJ2-7, with 11 bases matching TRBD1. Germline V gives CDR1 SGDLS, CDR2 YYNGEE. The CDR3 has 15 amino acids. With V trimmed by 3 bases and J by 3 bases, 5 bases remained unmatched.

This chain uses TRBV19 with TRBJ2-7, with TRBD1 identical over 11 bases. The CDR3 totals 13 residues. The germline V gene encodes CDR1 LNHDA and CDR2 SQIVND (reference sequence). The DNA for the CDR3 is TGTGCTACCCGGGACAGGGGGGCCTACGAGCAGTACTTC. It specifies CATRDRGAYEQYF.

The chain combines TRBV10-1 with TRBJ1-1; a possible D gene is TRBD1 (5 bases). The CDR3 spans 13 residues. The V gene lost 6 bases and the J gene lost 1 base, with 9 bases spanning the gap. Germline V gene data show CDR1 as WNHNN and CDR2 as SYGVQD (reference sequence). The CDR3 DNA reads TGCGCCAGCAGCGTCGGACAGAACACTGAAGCTTTCTTT. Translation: CASSVGQNTEAFF.

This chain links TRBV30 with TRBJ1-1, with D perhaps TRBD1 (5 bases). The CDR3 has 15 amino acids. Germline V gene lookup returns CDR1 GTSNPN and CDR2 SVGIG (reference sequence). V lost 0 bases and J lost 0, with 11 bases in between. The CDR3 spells CAWSVPRGMNTEAFF. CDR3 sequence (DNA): TGTGCCTGGAGTGTACCACGGGGCATGAACACTGAAGCTTTCTTT.

In DNA, the CDR3 is TGTGCCAGCAGCCCAGGACAGGGGGCGGACACTGAAGCTTTCTTT. Translated: CASSPGQGADTEAFF. This chain joins TRBV11-3 and TRBJ1-1; TRBD1 aligns across 11 bases. J lost 3 bases, V lost 5 bases, and 5 bases had no gene match. The CDR3 totals 15 residues. CDR1 is SGHNT and CDR2 is YENEEA in the germline V gene.

CDR3 DNA sequence: TGTGCCTGGAACTGGGGGGCGAACACCGGGGAGCTGTTTTTT. As protein: CAWNWGANTGELFF. The chain employs TRBV30 and TRBJ2-2; TRBD2 might be the D (6 bases). V was shortened by 4 bases and J by 0 bases, with 9 bases between the two germline ends. Germline values: CDR1 GTSNPN, CDR2 SVGIG (reference sequence). This CDR3 spans 14 amino acids.

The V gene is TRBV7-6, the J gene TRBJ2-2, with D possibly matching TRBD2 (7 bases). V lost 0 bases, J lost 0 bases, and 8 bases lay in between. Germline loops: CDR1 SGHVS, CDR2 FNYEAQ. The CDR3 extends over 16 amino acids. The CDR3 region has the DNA TGTGCCAGCAGCTTAGCGGGGGGGCCGAACACCGGGGAGCTGTTTTTT. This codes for CASSLAGGPNTGELFF.

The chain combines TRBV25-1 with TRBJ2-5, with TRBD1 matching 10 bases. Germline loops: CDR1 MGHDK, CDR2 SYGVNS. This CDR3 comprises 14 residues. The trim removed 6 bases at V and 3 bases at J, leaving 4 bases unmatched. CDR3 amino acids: CASRAGTGEETQYF. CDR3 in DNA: TGTGCCAGCAGGGCCGGGACAGGGGAAGAGACCCAGTACTTC.

The CDR3 coding sequence is TGTGCCAGTAGTATAGCCCTAGCGGGGGCGGGAGATACGCAGTATTTT. Translated, it gives CASSIALAGAGDTQYF. The chain combines TRBV19 with TRBJ2-3; 10 nucleotides agree with TRBD2. The V segment lost 1 base and the J segment 5 bases; nucleotides outside the gene matches: 6. CDR1 LNHDA and CDR2 SQIVND come from the germline V gene (reference sequence). CDR3 length: 16 residues. Filled out from reference TRBV19 and TRBJ2-3, the complete variable domain reads DGGITQSPKYLFRKEGQNVTLSCEQNLNHDAMYWYRQDPGQGLRLIYYSQIVNDFQKGDIAEGYSVSREKKESFPLTVTSAQKNPTAFYLCASSIALAGAGDTQYFGPGTRLTVL.

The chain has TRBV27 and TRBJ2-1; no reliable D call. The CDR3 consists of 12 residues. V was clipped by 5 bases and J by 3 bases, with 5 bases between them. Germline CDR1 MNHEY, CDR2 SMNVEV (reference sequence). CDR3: CASSINYNEQFF. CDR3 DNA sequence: TGTGCCAGCAGTATAAACTACAATGAGCAGTTCTTC.

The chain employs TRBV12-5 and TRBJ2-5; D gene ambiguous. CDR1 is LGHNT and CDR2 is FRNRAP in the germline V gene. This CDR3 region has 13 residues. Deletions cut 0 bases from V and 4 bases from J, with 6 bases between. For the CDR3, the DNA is TGTGCTAGTGGTTTGGTGGACGGAGAGACCCAGTACTTC. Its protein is CASGLVDGETQYF.

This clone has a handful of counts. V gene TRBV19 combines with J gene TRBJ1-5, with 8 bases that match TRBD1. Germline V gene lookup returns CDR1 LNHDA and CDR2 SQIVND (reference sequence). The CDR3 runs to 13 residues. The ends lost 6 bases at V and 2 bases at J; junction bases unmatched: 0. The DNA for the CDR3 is TGTGCCAGTAGGACAGGGGGCAATCAGCCCCAGCATTTT. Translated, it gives CASRTGGNQPQHF.

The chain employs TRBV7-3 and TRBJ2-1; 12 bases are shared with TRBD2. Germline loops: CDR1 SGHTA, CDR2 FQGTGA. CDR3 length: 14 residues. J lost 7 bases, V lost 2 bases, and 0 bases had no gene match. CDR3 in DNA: TGTGCCAGCAGCTTAGGACTAGCGGGGAATGAGCAGTTCTTC. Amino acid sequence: CASSLGLAGNEQFF. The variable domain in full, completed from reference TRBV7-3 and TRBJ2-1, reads GAGVSQTPSNKVTEKGKYVELRCDPISGHTALYWYRQSLGQGPEFLIYFQGTGAADDSGLPNDRFFAVRPEGSVSTLKIQRTERGDSAVYLCASSLGLAGNEQFFGPGTRLTVL.

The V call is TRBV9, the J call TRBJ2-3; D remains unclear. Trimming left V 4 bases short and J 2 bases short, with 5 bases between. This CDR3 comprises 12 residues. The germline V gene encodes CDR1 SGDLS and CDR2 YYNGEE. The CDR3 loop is CASSSSTDTQYF. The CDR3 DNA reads TGTGCCAGCAGCTCCTCCACAGATACGCAGTATTTT.

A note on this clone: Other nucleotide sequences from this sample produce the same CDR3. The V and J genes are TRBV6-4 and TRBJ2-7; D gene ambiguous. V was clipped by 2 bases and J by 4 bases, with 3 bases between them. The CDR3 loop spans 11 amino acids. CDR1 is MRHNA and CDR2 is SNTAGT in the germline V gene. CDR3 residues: CASSDGYEQYF. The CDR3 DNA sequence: TGTGCCAGCAGTGACGGATACGAGCAGTACTTC.

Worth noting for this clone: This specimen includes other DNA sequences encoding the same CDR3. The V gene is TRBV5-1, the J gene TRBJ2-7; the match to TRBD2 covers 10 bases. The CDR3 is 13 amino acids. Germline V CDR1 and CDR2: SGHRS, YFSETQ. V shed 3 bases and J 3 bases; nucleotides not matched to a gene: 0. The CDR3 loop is CASSWTSGYEQYF. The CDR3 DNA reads TGCGCCAGCAGCTGGACTAGCGGCTACGAGCAGTACTTC.

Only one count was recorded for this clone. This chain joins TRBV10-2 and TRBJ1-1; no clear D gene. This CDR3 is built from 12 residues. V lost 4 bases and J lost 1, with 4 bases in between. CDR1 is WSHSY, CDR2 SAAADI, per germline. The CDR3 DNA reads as TGCGCCAGCAGTGGACAGAACACTGAAGCTTTCTTT. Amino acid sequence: CASSGQNTEAFF.

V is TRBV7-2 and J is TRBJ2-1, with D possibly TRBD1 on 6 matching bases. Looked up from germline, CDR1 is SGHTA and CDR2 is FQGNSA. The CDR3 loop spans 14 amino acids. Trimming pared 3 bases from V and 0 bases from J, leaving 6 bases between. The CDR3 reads CASSLTGSYNEQFF. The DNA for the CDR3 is TGTGCCAGCAGCTTGACAGGCTCCTACAATGAGCAGTTCTTC.

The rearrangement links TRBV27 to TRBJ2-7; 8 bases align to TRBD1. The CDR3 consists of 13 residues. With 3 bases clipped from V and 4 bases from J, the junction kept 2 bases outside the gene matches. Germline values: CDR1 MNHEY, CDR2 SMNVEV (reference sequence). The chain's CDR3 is CASSLTGVYEQYF. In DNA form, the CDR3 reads TGTGCCAGCAGTTTGACAGGGGTTTACGAGCAGTACTTC.

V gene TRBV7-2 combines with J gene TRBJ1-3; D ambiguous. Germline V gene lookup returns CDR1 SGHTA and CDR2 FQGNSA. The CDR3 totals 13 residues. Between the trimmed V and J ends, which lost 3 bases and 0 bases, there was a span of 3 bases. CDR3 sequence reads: CASSFNSGNTIYF. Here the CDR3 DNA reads TGTGCCAGCAGCTTCAACTCTGGAAACACCATATATTTT. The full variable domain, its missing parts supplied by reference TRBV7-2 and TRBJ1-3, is GAGVSQSPSNKVTEKGKDVELRCDPISGHTALYWYRQSLGQGLEFLIYFQGNSAPDKSGLPSDRFSAERTGGSVSTLTIQRTQQEDSAVYLCASSFNSGNTIYFGEGSWLTVV.

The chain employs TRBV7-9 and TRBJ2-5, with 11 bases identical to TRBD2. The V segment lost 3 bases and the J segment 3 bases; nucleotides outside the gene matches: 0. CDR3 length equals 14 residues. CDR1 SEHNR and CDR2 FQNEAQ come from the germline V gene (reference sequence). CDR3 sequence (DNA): TGTGCCAGCAGCTTGACTAGCGGGGAAGAGACCCAGTACTTC. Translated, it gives CASSLTSGEETQYF.

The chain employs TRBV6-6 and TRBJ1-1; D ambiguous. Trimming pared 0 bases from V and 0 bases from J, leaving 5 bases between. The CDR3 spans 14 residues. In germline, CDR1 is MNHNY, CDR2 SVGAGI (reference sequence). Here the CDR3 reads CASSYSRVNTEAFF. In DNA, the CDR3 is TGTGCCAGCAGTTACTCGAGGGTGAACACTGAAGCTTTCTTT.

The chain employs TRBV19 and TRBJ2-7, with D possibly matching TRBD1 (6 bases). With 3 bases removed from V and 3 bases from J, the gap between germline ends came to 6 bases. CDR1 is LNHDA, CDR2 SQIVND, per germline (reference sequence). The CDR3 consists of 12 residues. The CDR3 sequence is CASSMTGYEQYF. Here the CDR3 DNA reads TGTGCCAGTAGTATGACAGGCTACGAGCAGTACTTC.

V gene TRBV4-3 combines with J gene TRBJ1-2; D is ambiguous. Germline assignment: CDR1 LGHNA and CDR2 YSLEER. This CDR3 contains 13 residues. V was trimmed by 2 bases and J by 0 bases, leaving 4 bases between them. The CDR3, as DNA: TGCGCCAGCAGCCAAACATCTAACTATGGCTACACCTTC. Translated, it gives CASSQTSNYGYTF.